The rows below give T cell receptor beta chains drawn from one sample of a study of a mutant IDH1 vaccine in newly diagnosed glioma. Sequencing used immunoSEQ multiplex PCR; TCRdb keeps in-frame clones, though not all of them. The table records under 35,000 clones, about four fifths of them present only once. These receptors have no known antigen. This specimen was PBMCs, taken from a glioma patient whose treatment included an IDH1 peptide vaccine. The receptors derive from a man over 45 with glioma. Each CDR3 is given with its conserved first and last residue. D genes are given only for firm matches. The size of a clone is reported for some rows only, either as once, few or many, or as a class for expanded clones.

NA,NA,TRBJ1-5,TRBV5-1,CASSQSYGDQPQHF
NA,NA,TRBJ2-5,TRBV5-4,CASSLSPIQETQYF
NA,NA,TRBJ1-2,TRBV23-1,CASSRGGYGYTF
NA,once,TRBJ1-1,TRBV30,CAWARGYTEAFF
NA,NA,TRBJ2-2,TRBV11-3,CASSYTGTGDGELFF
TRBD1,NA,TRBJ1-1,TRBV5-1,CASSLAGRGRGDTEAFF
TRBD1,NA,TRBJ2-1,TRBV7-3,CASSLMGQGTHEQFF
NA,few,TRBJ1-1,TRBV25-1,CASSDLNTEAFF
NA,NA,TRBJ2-3,TRBV13,CASSLGLGVTDTQYF
NA,NA,TRBJ1-3,TRBV11-3,CASSLGHRNTIYF
NA,NA,TRBJ1-5,TRBV6-5,CATNRRNQPQHF
TRBD2,NA,TRBJ2-5,TRBV9,CASSPRAGTQETQYF
NA,NA,TRBJ1-4,TRBV30,CAWSVQTGEKLFF
TRBD1,NA,TRBJ1-1,TRBV10-3,CAISTGDSEAFF
NA,NA,TRBJ1-1,TRBV11-2,CASSFNTEAFF
TRBD1,NA,TRBJ1-4,TRBV7-8,CASSRLTGSTTNEKLFF
TRBD1,NA,TRBJ1-5,TRBV30,CAWGQGAQPQHF
NA,NA,TRBJ1-2,TRBV19,CASSQQPHGYTF
NA,few,TRBJ1-1,TRBV7-3,CASSPGRNTEAFF
NA,NA,TRBJ1-4,TRBV7-6,CASSLGADRPEKLFF
TRBD1,NA,TRBJ2-7,TRBV7-8,CASSLRQGAYEQYF
TRBD2,NA,TRBJ2-5,TRBV4-1,CASSQVRGEETQYF
TRBD2,NA,TRBJ2-3,TRBV18,CASSKGLGRTDTQYF
TRBD2,once,TRBJ2-5,TRBV5-4,CASSFGLAADQETQYF
NA,NA,TRBJ2-1,TRBV5-6,CASSFGQVEGEQFF
NA,NA,TRBJ2-7,TRBV9,CASSEGTDEAYEQYF
NA,few,TRBJ1-1,TRBV27,CATFSGPRAFF
NA,NA,TRBJ2-1,TRBV5-4,CASSLFSGISYNEQFF
NA,few,TRBJ1-1,TRBV5-6,CASSPSTEAFF
NA,few,TRBJ1-4,TRBV15,CATSRGGVNEKLFF
NA,NA,TRBJ2-7,TRBV10-3,CAISGQAITYEQYF
TRBD1,once,TRBJ1-6,TRBV7-9,CASSLRDRSPLHF
NA,NA,TRBJ1-2,TRBV5-7,CASSPGCLHYGYTF
NA,NA,TRBJ2-1,TRBV4-3,CASSQDSGAYNEQFF
NA,NA,TRBJ1-1,TRBV14,CASSPGPAQRAFF
NA,NA,TRBJ1-3,TRBV2,CASREGDRLSGNTIYF
NA,few,TRBJ2-2,TRBV11-2,CASSFMRGNTGELFF
TRBD2,NA,TRBJ2-5,TRBV9,CASSPRTSSAMETQYF
NA,NA,TRBJ1-2,TRBV7-8,CASSLKGDGGYTF
NA,NA,TRBJ2-5,TRBV5-4,CASRSDPAREQYF
NA,once,TRBJ1-5,TRBV29-1,CSVEWGQPQHF
NA,NA,TRBJ1-5,TRBV6-5,CASSPLRGGNQPQHF
NA,NA,TRBJ2-3,TRBV27,CASSLSAGADTQYF
TRBD2,NA,TRBJ2-5,TRBV29-1,CSGGGQETQYF
NA,few,TRBJ1-5,TRBV14,CASSQGGSSNQPQHF
NA,NA,TRBJ1-5,TRBV5-4,CASSLGGGNQPQHF
TRBD2,NA,TRBJ2-1,TRBV5-1,CASSGGTSGHNEQFF
NA,NA,TRBJ2-7,TRBV30,CAWSSSSYEQYF
TRBD2,NA,TRBJ2-1,TRBV2,CASGGDGEQFF
NA,once,TRBJ1-1,TRBV18,CASSPVGLHSTEAFF
NA,NA,TRBJ2-1,TRBV5-6,CASSPGNEQFF
NA,few,TRBJ1-1,TRBV5-4,CASSWERTENTEAFF